The rows below give T cell receptor beta chains drawn from one sample of a study of cytomegalovirus exposure and HLA in healthy donors. Using immunoSEQ multiplex PCR, the repertoire was profiled, and TCRdb retains in-frame clones only, with some absent. The sample lists around 100,000 clones, about three quarters occurring once. The sequenced sample was PBMCs. These receptors all come from a man between 60 and 75 years old in good health and CMV-seropositive. The CDR3 runs from the conserved cysteine through the conserved F or W. D genes are given only for firm matches. Rows may omit the clone size; those that give it use once, few, many or a size class.

D gene	clone size	V gene	J gene	CDR3 protein	CDR3 DNA
TRBD2	NA	TRBV9	TRBJ2-1	CASSVEIAGAGEQFF	TGTGCCAGCAGCGTAGAAATAGCGGGGGCAGGTGAGCAGTTCTTC
TRBD1	NA	TRBV2	TRBJ1-2	CASRLEDRGDYGYTF	TGTGCCAGCAGACTCGAAGACAGGGGGGACTATGGCTACACCTTC
TRBD2	NA	TRBV5-8	TRBJ2-3	CASRLSGGPKDTQYF	TGTGCCAGCAGACTTAGCGGGGGTCCAAAAGATACGCAGTATTTT
TRBD1	NA	TRBV10-1	TRBJ1-2	CASSVPGQGGTMYGYTF	TGCGCCAGCAGCGTTCCGGGACAGGGGGGGACAATGTATGGCTACACCTTC
NA	once	TRBV5-4	TRBJ2-4	CASSPGLRAKNIQYF	TGTGCCAGCAGCCCTGGACTGAGAGCCAAAAACATTCAGTACTTC
NA	NA	TRBV9	TRBJ2-3	CASSVDRNGDTDTQYF	TGTGCCAGCAGCGTAGATCGGAACGGGGACACAGATACGCAGTATTTT
TRBD1	once	TRBV5-1	TRBJ1-2	CASNDRGMGKYGYTF	TGCGCCAGCAATGACAGGGGTATGGGAAAGTATGGCTACACCTTC
TRBD2	few	TRBV5-6	TRBJ2-3	CASTLLAGGITDTQYF	TGTGCCAGCACCTTACTAGCGGGGGGGATCACAGATACGCAGTATTTT
NA	NA	TRBV2	TRBJ1-2	CASSDGPYGYTF	TGTGCCAGCAGTGACGGTCCCTATGGCTACACCTTC
NA	once	TRBV29-1	TRBJ2-3	CSVERVSDTQYF	TGCAGCGTTGAACGGGTGTCAGATACGCAGTATTTT
NA	once	TRBV18	TRBJ1-5	CASSPPSVGNQPQHF	TGTGCCAGCTCACCACCGTCCGTTGGCAATCAGCCCCAGCATTTT
NA	NA	TRBV19	TRBJ1-5	CASSLRFGQPQHF	TGTGCCAGTAGTCTCAGATTTGGCCAGCCCCAGCATTTT
NA	NA	TRBV7-9	TRBJ1-4	CASSFLASGTNEKLFF	TGTGCCAGCAGCTTTTTGGCCTCGGGTACAAATGAAAAACTGTTTTTT
TRBD1	NA	TRBV5-6	TRBJ2-3	CASSGDRGLADTQYF	TGTGCCAGCAGCGGTGACAGGGGATTGGCAGATACGCAGTATTTT
NA	NA	TRBV5-4	TRBJ2-5	CASSLAVGVGQETQYF	TGTGCCAGCAGCTTGGCGGTAGGGGTAGGACAAGAGACCCAGTACTTC
NA	NA	TRBV10-3	TRBJ1-2	CAISEPDEVYGYTF	TGTGCCATCAGTGAACCAGACGAGGTCTATGGCTACACCTTC
NA	NA	TRBV6-5	TRBJ2-1	CASSYSRGGNEQFF	TGTGCCAGCAGTTACTCGAGAGGCGGGAATGAGCAGTTCTTC
TRBD1	few	TRBV5-1	TRBJ1-1	CASRTGTANYKAFF	TGCGCCAGCAGGACCGGGACAGCCAACTACAAAGCTTTCTTT
NA	few	TRBV5-1	TRBJ2-5	CASSLGLFETQYF	TGCGCCAGCAGCTTGGGCCTATTTGAGACCCAGTACTTC
NA	NA	TRBV9	TRBJ2-1	CASSSRDLDNEQFF	TGTGCCAGCAGCAGCCGGGACTTGGACAATGAGCAGTTCTTC
NA	NA	TRBV15	TRBJ2-3	CATSRELGGAVDTQYF	TGTGCCACCAGCAGAGAGCTGGGAGGAGCGGTGGATACGCAGTATTTT
NA	NA	TRBV5-1	TRBJ2-3	CASSPDWGTRAQYF	TGCGCCAGCAGCCCCGATTGGGGTACGCGGGCGCAGTATTTT
NA	NA	TRBV5-1	TRBJ1-1	CASSIQGIGTEAFF	TGCGCCAGCAGCATTCAGGGGATCGGGACTGAAGCTTTCTTT
TRBD1	NA	TRBV5-4	TRBJ2-3	CASRPTGGRTDTQYF	TGTGCCAGCAGGCCGACAGGGGGACGCACAGATACGCAGTATTTT
NA	few	TRBV4-1	TRBJ2-3	CASSGEAASTDTQYF	TGCGCCAGCAGCGGAGAGGCAGCTAGCACAGATACGCAGTATTTT
TRBD1	NA	TRBV10-1	TRBJ2-1	CASSASGTGNEQFF	TGCGCCAGCAGTGCCTCCGGGACAGGCAATGAGCAGTTCTTC
TRBD2	few	TRBV4-3	TRBJ2-3	CASSQGGASGAHVDTQYF	TGCGCCAGCAGCCAAGGGGGGGCTAGCGGGGCCCATGTGGATACGCAGTATTTT
TRBD1	once	TRBV27	TRBJ2-7	CASSLVSVPGGYEQYF	TGTGCCAGCAGTTTAGTTTCAGTCCCAGGGGGCTACGAGCAGTACTTC
TRBD1	few	TRBV5-1	TRBJ1-4	CASSIQGINEKLFF	TGCGCCAGCAGTATACAGGGGATTAATGAAAAACTGTTTTTT
NA	NA	TRBV28	TRBJ1-4	CASSLLTGAGEKLFF	TGTGCCAGCAGCCTCCTAACTGGGGCAGGAGAAAAACTGTTTTTT
TRBD2	NA	TRBV6-6	TRBJ2-5	CASSSRGRGARETQYF	TGTGCCAGCAGTTCCCGGGGGCGGGGGGCCCGAGAGACCCAGTACTTC
NA	few	TRBV6-5	TRBJ1-2	CASSYLGPNYGYTF	TGTGCCAGCAGTTACCTAGGTCCTAACTATGGCTACACCTTC
TRBD1	NA	TRBV29-1	TRBJ1-2	CSAGTANYGYTF	TGCAGCGCCGGGACAGCTAACTATGGCTACACCTTC
NA	NA	TRBV6-5	TRBJ2-7	CASSRTFSYEQYF	TGTGCCAGCAGTCGGACATTCTCCTACGAGCAGTACTTC
NA	NA	TRBV28	TRBJ2-3	CASSLITDTQYF	TGTGCCAGCAGTTTAATAACAGATACGCAGTATTTT
NA	NA	TRBV6-1	TRBJ1-4	CASSEQGSEKLFF	TGTGCCAGCAGTGAACAGGGTAGTGAAAAACTGTTTTTT
NA	NA	TRBV4-1	TRBJ1-2	CASSQEGSRGNGYTF	TGCGCCAGCAGCCAAGAAGGCAGTAGAGGGAATGGCTACACCTTC
NA	NA	TRBV10-3	TRBJ2-7	CAISPQGTLYEQYF	TGTGCCATCAGCCCCCAGGGGACGCTGTACGAGCAGTACTTC
NA	NA	TRBV7-2	TRBJ1-1	CASSLVPGMTEAFF	TGTGCCAGCAGCTTAGTTCCAGGTATGACTGAAGCTTTCTTT
TRBD1	NA	TRBV7-6	TRBJ2-5	CASSLRTGRTGGETQYF	TGTGCCAGCAGCTTACGAACGGGCCGGACAGGGGGAGAGACCCAGTACTTC
NA	NA	TRBV7-3	TRBJ1-3	CASSLGGGSGNTIYF	TGTGCCAGCAGCTTAGGCGGGGGATCTGGAAACACCATATATTTT
TRBD2	NA	TRBV4-1	TRBJ2-5	CASSQVGLATETQYF	TGCGCCAGCAGCCAGGTGGGACTAGCGACAGAGACCCAGTACTTC
TRBD2	few	TRBV4-3	TRBJ2-1	CASSRTGLAGGKYNEQFF	TGCGCCAGCAGTCGAACGGGACTAGCGGGGGGCAAGTACAATGAGCAGTTCTTC
TRBD1	NA	TRBV19	TRBJ1-5	CAAMRTGAGQPQHF	TGTGCAGCTATGCGGACAGGGGCTGGCCAGCCCCAGCATTTT
TRBD2	NA	TRBV5-1	TRBJ2-1	CASSREPLAGGSNNEQFF	TGCGCCAGCAGCCGAGAGCCACTAGCGGGGGGTTCAAACAATGAGCAGTTCTTC
TRBD1	few	TRBV15	TRBJ1-5	CATSRLQTGDQPQHF	TGTGCCACCAGCCGACTACAAACAGGGGATCAGCCCCAGCATTTT
NA	NA	TRBV11-2	TRBJ1-6	CASSLGAGPGSPLHF	TGTGCCAGCAGCTTAGGAGCGGGGCCCGGGTCACCCCTCCACTTT
TRBD1	NA	TRBV5-1	TRBJ2-3	CASSTGQGTDTQYF	TGCGCCAGCAGCACGGGACAGGGGACAGATACGCAGTATTTT
TRBD2	NA	TRBV7-9	TRBJ2-5	CASSFLAGGQETQYF	TGTGCCAGCAGCTTTTTAGCGGGGGGGCAAGAGACCCAGTACTTC
TRBD2	NA	TRBV9	TRBJ2-1	CASSVDGGEYNEQFF	TGTGCCAGCAGCGTAGACGGGGGGGAGTACAATGAGCAGTTCTTC
NA	NA	TRBV6-4	TRBJ2-3	CASSDQSTDTQYF	TGTGCCAGCAGTGATCAGAGCACAGATACGCAGTATTTT
TRBD1	once	TRBV7-8	TRBJ1-6	CASSAAQGAGNSPLHF	TGTGCCAGCAGCGCCGCACAGGGGGCGGGAAATTCACCCCTCCACTTT
NA	NA	TRBV27	TRBJ2-7	CASTRDNSYEQYF	TGTGCCAGCACCCGGGACAACTCCTACGAGCAGTACTTC